These 25 T cell receptor beta chains originate from one sample sequenced in a study of identical twins. MiXCR, applied by TCRdb to the 5' RACE reads, yields one record per CDR3 protein. The sample includes about 150,000 distinct CDR3 sequences, roughly 3.3% of them seen just once. Sequences were obtained from memory T cells sorted from blood. The source of these receptors is a man in his late teens or twenties in good health.

This clonotype was observed at least ten times. This sequence joins TRBV9 and TRBJ2-1; possible D gene TRBD2, 5 bases. V lost 4 bases to trimming and J lost 4 bases, with 18 bases between them. This CDR3 spans 16 amino acids. CDR1 is SGDLS, CDR2 YYNGEE, per germline. CDR3 in amino acids: CASSPTTTPTYNEQFF. The CDR3 nucleotides are TGTGCCAGCAGCCCGACTACAACACCGACTTACAATGAGCAGTTCTTC.

This clonotype was found a few times. The rearrangement uses TRBV5-1 and TRBJ2-1; TRBD1 matches at 7 bases. Germline CDR1 is SGHRS and CDR2 is YFSETQ. This CDR3 contains 14 residues. After removal of 6 bases from V and 4 bases from J, the junction contained 7 bases not matched to a gene. This CDR3 reads CASNYGQAYNEQFF. The CDR3 nucleotides read TGCGCCAGCAACTACGGACAGGCTTACAATGAGCAGTTCTTC.

This clonotype has ten or more counts. J is TRBJ1-1 and V is TRBV9, with D hard to call. Trimming removed 0 bases from V and 1 base from J, with 7 bases in between. The germline gives CDR1 SGDLS, CDR2 YYNGEE. The CDR3 consists of 14 residues. Written as DNA, the CDR3 is TGTGCCAGCAGCGTAGCCCAGAAGAACACTGAAGCTTTCTTT. Translating it yields CASSVAQKNTEAFF. The variable domain in full, completed from reference TRBV9 and TRBJ1-1, reads DSGVTQTPKHLITATGQRVTLRCSPRSGDLSVYWYQQSLDQGLQFLIQYYNGEERAKGNILERFSAQQFPDLHSELNLSSLELGDSALYFCASSVAQKNTEAFFGQGTRLTVV.

To note about this clonotype: Given the absence of the conserved phenylalanine or tryptophan at the CDR3 end, a read error is likely. The CDR3 sequence is CASSADRGASLYGYTY. As DNA, the CDR3 is TGTGCCAGCAGCGCCGACAGGGGTGCCTCCCTCTATGGCTACACCTAC. V gene TRBV11-2 combines with J gene TRBJ1-2; 8 nucleotides line up with TRBD1. The CDR3 sequence is 16 residues long. In germline, CDR1 is SGHAT, CDR2 FQNNGV. V lost 5 bases and J lost 4; bases outside the gene matches: 12.

This clonotype rates as medium-sized (0.01 to 0.1%). The genes are TRBV10-2 and TRBJ2-7, with 7 bases lining up with TRBD1. The germline V gene has CDR1 WSHSY and CDR2 SAAADI. This CDR3 has 15 residues. Trimming cost V 3 bases and J 2 bases; bases outside gene matches: 7. The CDR3 nucleotides are TGCGCCAGCAGTGACCTTAAGGGGGCCACCTACGAGCAGTACTTC. Amino acid sequence: CASSDLKGATYEQYF.

Ten or more counts support this clonotype. The rearrangement links TRBV6-1 to TRBJ2-7; 8 nucleotides agree with TRBD1. This CDR3 contains 14 residues. CDR1 and CDR2 from the germline V gene are MNHNS and SASEGT. J gave up 2 bases and V 7 bases, and 7 bases lay outside the gene matches. The CDR3, as DNA: TGTGCCAGCAAATTGGACAGGGCCACCTACGAGCAGTACTTC. Translating gives CASKLDRATYEQYF.

This clonotype was seen a few times. The rearrangement joins TRBV5-1 to TRBJ2-7; 12 nucleotides line up with TRBD2. V shed 0 bases and J 0 bases; nucleotides not matched to a gene: 22. The CDR3 sequence is 23 residues long. Germline CDR1 is SGHRS and CDR2 is YFSETQ. The CDR3 loop is CASSLASMGGGTSGPVVSYEQYF. CDR3 DNA: TGCGCCAGCAGCTTGGCCAGTATGGGGGGGGGGACTAGCGGGCCCGTGGTCTCCTACGAGCAGTACTTC.

This clonotype has ten or more counts. The genes are TRBV10-3 and TRBJ2-1, with 9 bases matching TRBD1. Germline V gene data show CDR1 as ENHRY and CDR2 as SYGVKD. The CDR3 covers 16 residues. With 3 bases clipped from V and 7 bases from J, the junction kept 10 bases outside the gene matches. The CDR3 spells CAISDGPGQGRNEQFF. CDR3 DNA sequence: TGTGCCATCAGTGACGGGCCGGGACAGGGCCGGAATGAGCAGTTCTTC.

There are many counts of this clonotype. This sequence joins TRBV2 and TRBJ2-5; D unresolved. From germline, CDR1 is SNHLY and CDR2 FYNNEI. Between the trimmed V and J ends, which lost 5 bases and 1 base, there was a span of 20 bases. This CDR3 is built from 17 residues. This CDR3 is CASSTPRAETIQETQYF. As DNA, the CDR3 is TGTGCCAGCAGTACCCCCCGGGCGGAAACTATCCAAGAGACCCAGTACTTC. The variable domain in full, completed from reference TRBV2 and TRBJ2-5, reads EPEVTQTPSHQVTQMGQEVILRCVPISNHLYFYWYRQILGQKVEFLVSFYNNEISEKSEIFDDQFSVERPDGSNFTLKIRSTKLEDSAMYFCASSTPRAETIQETQYFGPGTRLLVL.

The rearrangement links TRBV12-3 or TRBV12-4 to TRBJ1-6; D is perhaps TRBD1 (6 bases). With 5 bases removed from V and 7 bases from J, the gap between germline ends came to 9 bases. This CDR3 region has 13 residues. CDR3 DNA: TGTGCCAGCAGTACAGGGTACAATTCACCCCTCCACTTT. Its protein is CASSTGYNSPLHF.

This clonotype was seen at least ten times. The chain is built from TRBV12-3 or TRBV12-4 and TRBJ1-1; D gene unclear. This CDR3 region has 13 residues. V lost 6 bases to trimming and J lost 7 bases, with 15 bases between them. The CDR3 DNA reads TGTGCCAGCAGCCTTGGGAACTGGGTTGAAGCTTTCTTT. Amino acids: CASSLGNWVEAFF.

Ten or more counts support this clonotype. The chain carries TRBV20-1 and TRBJ2-1; the D call may be TRBD1 or TRBD2 (5 bases each). Germline V gene sequence: CDR1 DFQATT, CDR2 SNEGSKA (reference sequence). The V end lost 4 bases, the J end lost 4 bases, and 14 bases lay between the germline ends. The CDR3 extends over 14 amino acids. DNA of the CDR3: TGCAGTGCTATTAAGGTGGGGGTTTACAATGAGCAGTTCTTC. It encodes CSAIKVGVYNEQFF.

This clonotype was recorded many times. V usage is TRBV10-2 and J usage is TRBJ2-7; 8 bases agree with TRBD1. V trimming: 0 bases; J trimming: 8 bases; junction bases outside the gene matches: 3. The CDR3 totals 13 residues. The germline V gene encodes CDR1 WSHSY and CDR2 SAAADI. CDR3: CASSESWTGQQYF. For the CDR3, the DNA is TGCGCCAGCAGTGAGTCGTGGACAGGGCAGCAGTACTTC.

The sample holds a few counts of this clonotype. The chain uses TRBV7-6 and TRBJ2-3; the D gene is possibly TRBD1 (6 bases). Per the germline V gene, CDR1 is SGHVS and CDR2 is FNYEAQ. V shed 1 base and J shed 5 bases, with 16 bases lying between them. CDR3 length equals 16 residues. The CDR3 here is CASSLGAAKQGDTQYF. Written as DNA, the CDR3 is TGTGCCAGCAGCTTAGGAGCTGCTAAACAGGGAGATACGCAGTATTTT. The whole variable domain, remainder taken from reference TRBV7-6 and TRBJ2-3, is GAGVSQSPRYKVTKRGQDVALRCDPISGHVSLYWYRQALGQGPEFLTYFNYEAQQDKSGLPNDRFSAERPEGSISTLTIQRTEQRDSAMYRCASSLGAAKQGDTQYFGPGTRLTVL.

This clonotype was detected many times. This chain links TRBV4-2 with TRBJ2-7, with no clear D. The CDR3 totals 14 residues. The V gene lost 1 base and the J gene lost 3 bases, with 10 bases spanning the gap. Germline lookup yields CDR1 LGHNA and CDR2 YNFKEQ. Written as DNA, the CDR3 is TGTGCCAGCAGCCAAGGGTGGCAGGACTACGAGCAGTACTTC. Its protein is CASSQGWQDYEQYF.

This clonotype was seen many times. This chain joins TRBV7-8 and TRBJ2-5; D possibly matches TRBD1 or TRBD2 (6 bases each). CDR3 size: 14 residues. CDR1 is SGHVS, CDR2 FQNEAQ, per germline. V was pared by 5 bases and J by 5 bases, with 15 bases between. The CDR3 is CASSASGGRETQYF. DNA of the CDR3: TGTGCCAGCAGCGCCTCCGGGGGCCGGGAGACCCAGTACTTC. The full variable domain, in which reference TRBV7-8 and TRBJ2-5 provide the parts outside the CDR3, is GAGVSQSPRYKVAKRGQDVALRCDPISGHVSLFWYQQALGQGPEFLTYFQNEAQLDKSGLPSDRFFAERPEGSVSTLKIQRTQQEDSAVYLCASSASGGRETQYFGPGTRLLVL.

This rearrangement joins TRBV7-6 to TRBJ2-3, with 9 nucleotides matching TRBD2. Trimming took 4 bases from V and 3 from J; bases not matched to a gene: 5. The germline V gene has CDR1 SGHVS and CDR2 FNYEAQ. The CDR3 contains 15 residues. The CDR3 nucleotides read TGTGCCAGCAGCTCGCCTAGCGGGGAGACAGATACGCAGTATTTT. It encodes CASSSPSGETDTQYF.

This clonotype was seen many times. The J gene is TRBJ1-6, the V gene TRBV4-3; D might be TRBD1 (6 bases). Germline V gene lookup returns CDR1 LGHNA and CDR2 YSLEER. The length of the CDR3 is 14 residues. V dropped 0 bases and J dropped 11 bases, with 11 bases sitting between them. For the CDR3, the DNA is TGCGCCAGCAGCCAAGAGGCGGGGGCTACACCCCTCCACTTT. Translation gives CASSQEAGATPLHF.

V gene TRBV19 combines with J gene TRBJ1-5; D not certain. The CDR3 covers 13 residues. Germline CDR1 is LNHDA and CDR2 is SQIVND (reference sequence). The germline V and J ends were trimmed by 4 bases and 4 bases, with 8 bases remaining between them. The CDR3 coding sequence is TGTGCCAGTAGTAAAAACAGAAATCAGCCCCAGCATTTT. Its translation: CASSKNRNQPQHF.

In its sample, this clonotype was seen many times. This chain uses TRBV28 with TRBJ2-1; 13 bases map to TRBD2. Germline CDR1 reads MDHEN; CDR2 reads SYDVKM. V lost 3 bases, J lost 9 bases, and 5 bases stayed unmatched. The CDR3 is 15 residues long. The CDR3 DNA sequence: TGTGCCAGCAGTTTGAAACTAGCGGGAGGGCCTGAGCAGTTCTTC. Translation: CASSLKLAGGPEQFF.

On this clonotype itself: At one boundary the junction diverges from the germline segment, which might be a read error. The V gene is TRBV5-1, the J gene TRBJ2-3; a weak D match, TRBD1 (5 bases). In germline, CDR1 is SGHRS, CDR2 YFSETQ. The CDR3 sequence is 17 residues long. CDR3 bases: TGCGCCAGCATCTTGCGTTGTCCAGGGAATGCGGAAGATACGCAGTATTTT. Translated: CASILRCPGNAEDTQYF.

This clonotype occurred many times. This chain links TRBV12-3 or TRBV12-4 with TRBJ1-2; 9 nucleotides align to TRBD1. Trimming removed 7 bases from V and 6 bases from J; junction bases left unmatched: 9. There are 14 residues in the CDR3. The CDR3 sequence: CASTWTGEGDGYTF. DNA of the CDR3: TGTGCCAGCACCTGGACAGGGGAAGGTGATGGCTACACCTTC.

This clonotype has more than one count but fewer than ten. V is TRBV12-3 or TRBV12-4 and J is TRBJ1-1; D gene ambiguous. V lost 3 bases, J lost 5 bases, and 10 bases lay in between. The CDR3 covers 13 residues. DNA for the CDR3: TGTGCCAGCAGTTTCTCCGAGGAAACTGAAGCTTTCTTT. It translates to CASSFSEETEAFF.

This clonotype was counted many times. This sequence joins TRBV3-1 and TRBJ2-1, with 14 bases that match TRBD2. The V and J ends lost 6 bases and 4 bases, in that order; junction bases with no gene match: 26. The CDR3 is 23 residues long. The germline V gene has CDR1 LGHDT and CDR2 YNNKEL (reference sequence). The CDR3 region is CASRQSPLGLGLAGGPGYNEQFF. CDR3 DNA: TGTGCCAGCAGACAATCCCCCCTAGGACTAGGACTAGCGGGAGGCCCAGGATACAATGAGCAGTTCTTC.

In its sample, this clonotype was seen many times. The chain recombines TRBV12-3 or TRBV12-4 with TRBJ2-5; D unclear. The ends were cut back, 6 bases at V and 1 base at J, with 9 bases in the middle. This CDR3 comprises 13 residues. CDR3 bases: TGTGCCAGCAGCCATACCCTCCAAGAGACCCAGTACTTC. Translated: CASSHTLQETQYF.